This TCR beta chain is drawn from a study of T cell clusters in autoimmune cytopenias. Study conclusions and caveats: The T cell clusters came from computational analysis alone and lack functional validation. Physiological T cell clusters of healthy donors were apparently absent in primary autoimmune cytopenia patients. Active autoimmune hepatitis patients had about 3.3-fold fewer exclusive TRB clusters than healthy donors. TRB repertoire shifts in secondary cytopenia and chronic lymphocytic leukemia mostly reflected lymphoma, not autoimmunity.

TRB was amplified by touch-down multiplex PCR, primer pools A and B combined. Using the multiplex PCR reads, TCRdb records one entry per CDR3 protein without DNA. This listing includes about 3,400 distinct CDR3 sequences. As concerns this clonotype: Its antigen is not identified.

Germline V CDR1 and CDR2: ENHRY, SYGVKD. The CDR3 sequence is 16 residues long. Roughly 38,000 genome equivalents of blood DNA were amplified for TRB. This sequence was found in a human donor with an autoimmune cytopenia, with autoimmune hepatitis or in good health (not recorded which). This rearrangement joins TRBV10-3 to TRBJ2-1; the D call from TCRdb, TRBD2, cannot be confirmed without DNA. Sequencing input: peripheral blood. Here the CDR3 reads CAISPPAGDLYNEQFF.